This TCR beta chain comes out of a study of blood T cell repertoires in COVID-19 (dated by TCRdb to the early 2020s). Study-wide context: Collaborator samples came from the United States, Italy and Spain and covered acute and convalescent phases of COVID-19. The prospective study material was composed of cDNA or gDNA derived from T cells, B-cell-depleted T cells, or PBMCs. The dataset comprised deeply sampled blood TCRbeta repertoires from subjects exposed to, actively infected with, or recovered from COVID-19. The repertoires were released in a freely available public database intended as a resource for research on the immune response to SARS-CoV-2. Samples were obtained from the ongoing ImmuneRACE study (first 160 participants) and from about 1,300 subjects provided by 6 global collaborators. The sample metadata nearly always contained a de-identified subject ID, COVID-19 status, age in years and sex. Where HLA class I and class II types were available, the types were taken from metadata supplied by the sample provider, not from assay-based typing. Summary of the overall study and its limitations: How much clinical and demographic metadata was included differed by source and by participant, and the metadata was provided uncurated.

As regards this clone: Its antigen specificity is not known. Base qualities are missing; no much larger clone stands one base away.

The collaborating institutions used their own protocols to collect whole blood in K2EDTA tubes. For TCRbeta analysis, collaborators shipped samples as frozen whole blood, isolated PBMCs, or DNA extracted from either of those sample types. CDR1 LGHNA and CDR2 YSLEER were looked up in the germline V gene. Trimming takes 2 bases off V and 0 bases off J; junction bases not matched to a gene: 6. Measured from the cysteine to the phenylalanine, the CDR3 is 17 residues long. Kept here is only the CDR3 DNA, which spans 51 bases and is read in frame from base 1. TCRbeta CDR3 regions were amplified from genomic DNA by means of the immunoSEQ Assay, a bias-controlled multiplex PCR. The original methods were these. The number of nucleated cells in each sample was estimated from the amplification of reference gene primers within the assay. To quantify the absolute abundance of each unique TCRbeta CDR3 rearrangement, sequence reads were collapsed and filtered. For each sample, productive Simpson clonality was calculated as the square root of Simpson's diversity index across productive rearrangements. In its TCRdb copy, this immuneACCESS table keeps in-frame sequences only and misses some clones. Where compared with another copy, unresolved V genes explain less than half of these, and the others have no known cause. V, J and clone size reflect that table, while D and trimming were determined from the DNA. The sample contains about 120,000 clones, 90% of them found a single time. Of the sample, 1.8% falls within the top ten clones.

Here the chain combines TRBV4-3 and TRBJ1-3; the central 8 bases match TRBD1. Sequencing was performed on peripheral blood. The receptor comes from a human donor with active COVID-19. The donor label of this sample is uncertain. The DNA is as follows: TGCGCCAGCAGCCAATTTTACAGGGGGAACTCTGGAAACACCATATATTTT. This gives the protein CASSQFYRGNSGNTIYF.